The 13 T cell receptor beta chains in this list originate from one sample, sequenced in a study of cytomegalovirus exposure and HLA in healthy donors. The PCR contained 60 Vbeta and 13 Jbeta primers. TCRdb keeps only in-frame clones here, not all; method: immunoSEQ multiplex PCR. This table has under 110,000 clones, roughly four fifths appearing once. The material sequenced was PBMCs. The source is a man in his 60s in good health and CMV-seronegative.

The rearrangement uses TRBV7-9 and TRBJ1-1; 8 bases are a match to TRBD1. Germline trimming cut 5 bases from V and 1 base from J; bases unmatched to any gene: 9. The CDR3 spans 16 residues. Germline V lookup: CDR1 SEHNR, CDR2 FQNEAQ (reference sequence). This CDR3 is CASSPLWTGSNTEAFF. CDR3 DNA: TGTGCCAGCAGCCCTTTATGGACAGGGTCGAACACTGAAGCTTTCTTT.

The chain recombines TRBV2 with TRBJ2-1, with a weak D call TRBD1 (6 bases). Germline V gene sequence: CDR1 SNHLY, CDR2 FYNNEI. The V and J ends lost 11 bases and 1 base respectively, with 12 bases between them. The CDR3 extends over 13 amino acids. CDR3 in DNA: TGTGCCGGGGCGCAGGGGTCCTACAATGAGCAGTTCTTC. Translation gives CAGAQGSYNEQFF.

The chain combines TRBV30 with TRBJ2-7; possible D gene TRBD2, 5 bases. The CDR3 contains 14 residues. The germline V gene encodes CDR1 GTSNPN and CDR2 SVGIG (reference sequence). V lost 2 bases to trimming and J lost 3 bases, with 14 bases between them. The CDR3 region is CAWSRGLGGYEQYF. The CDR3 DNA is TGTGCCTGGAGTAGAGGCCTAGGAGGCTACGAGCAGTACTTC.

V and J are TRBV5-1 and TRBJ2-2; 8 positions match TRBD2. The trim removed 4 bases at V and 6 bases at J, leaving 8 bases unmatched. CDR3 size: 15 residues. Germline V CDR1 and CDR2: SGHRS, YFSETQ. CDR3 nucleotides: TGCGCCAGCAGCCCGGGACTAGGTGGTGCCGGGGAGCTGTTTTTT. Protein: CASSPGLGGAGELFF.

The J gene is TRBJ2-1, the V gene TRBV7-9; 9 bases line up with TRBD1. Germline V lookup: CDR1 SEHNR, CDR2 FQNEAQ (reference sequence). Germline trimming cut 3 bases from V and 8 bases from J; bases unmatched to any gene: 11. The CDR3 loop spans 16 amino acids. CDR3 DNA sequence: TGTGCCAGCAGCTTGATTCTGGGGACAGGGTCATATGAGCAGTTCTTC. This gives the protein CASSLILGTGSYEQFF. Full variable domain (remainder filled in from reference TRBV7-9 and TRBJ2-1): DTGVSQNPRHKITKRGQNVTFRCDPISEHNRLYWYRQTLGQGPEFLTYFQNEAQLEKSRLLSDRFSAERPKGSFSTLEIQRTEQGDSAMYLCASSLILGTGSYEQFFGPGTRLTVL.

The chain joins TRBV7-2 to TRBJ1-3; maybe TRBD1 (5 bases). Germline values: CDR1 SGHTA, CDR2 FQGNSA. The CDR3 has 17 residues. Between the trimmed V and J ends, which lost 5 bases and 3 bases, there was a span of 20 bases. The CDR3 nucleotides are TGTGCCAGCAGCATTAGGAGGGGTCCCATTGATGGAAACACCATATATTTT. Amino acid sequence: CASSIRRGPIDGNTIYF.

This sequence joins TRBV7-9 and TRBJ1-5; 7 bases are a match to TRBD1. The V gene end was trimmed by 5 bases and the J gene end by 6 bases; junction bases not matched to a gene: 7. From germline, CDR1 is SEHNR and CDR2 FQNEAQ (reference sequence). The length of the CDR3 is 14 residues. The CDR3 DNA is TGTGCCAGCAGCGTAACAGGGGTACGTCAGCCCCAGCATTTT. It is translated as CASSVTGVRQPQHF.

V and J are TRBV6-6 and TRBJ1-1, with D perhaps matching TRBD1 (5 bases). The CDR3 runs 16 residues. Germline CDR1 and CDR2: MNHNY and SVGAGI (reference sequence). Trimming took off 5 bases at V and 3 bases at J, with 19 bases between the two ends. The CDR3 sequence is CASSRGDGREDTEAFF. CDR3 nucleotide sequence: TGTGCCAGCAGTCGTGGGGACGGAAGGGAGGACACTGAAGCTTTCTTT.

The chain combines TRBV7-2 with TRBJ2-7, with D possibly TRBD2 on 5 matching bases. The ends were cut back, 2 bases at V and 2 bases at J, with 10 bases in the middle. Germline V CDR1 and CDR2: SGHTA, FQGNSA. There are 14 residues in the CDR3. CDR3 bases: TGTGCCAGCAGCTTATGGACTCAGACCTACGAGCAGTACTTC. Its translation is CASSLWTQTYEQYF.

This clone was seen once. V gene TRBV5-5 combines with J gene TRBJ1-4; D remains ambiguous. The CDR3 is made up of 16 amino acids. CDR1 is SGHKS and CDR2 is YYEKEE in the germline V gene (reference sequence). The V end was cut by 6 bases, the J end by 0 bases, with 15 bases between. CDR3 residues: CASTLFPVATNEKLFF. The CDR3 nucleotides read TGTGCCAGCACCCTTTTCCCCGTTGCAACTAATGAAAAACTGTTTTTT.

The rearrangement joins TRBV28 to TRBJ2-6; D is perhaps TRBD1 (6 bases). This CDR3 spans 16 amino acids. CDR1 and CDR2 (germline): MDHEN, SYDVKM. V lost 5 bases to trimming and J lost 1 base, with 12 bases between them. CDR3 sequence: CASSTGFYSGANVLTF. In DNA, the CDR3 is TGTGCCAGCAGTACAGGGTTCTATTCTGGGGCCAACGTCCTGACTTTC.

The chain carries TRBV4-3 and TRBJ1-4, with 9 bases fitting TRBD1. Germline values: CDR1 LGHNA, CDR2 YSLEER. This CDR3 is 15 amino acids long. Losses at the gene ends were 1 base for V and 8 bases for J; bases not matched to a gene: 5. The CDR3: CASSQAGTGKEKLFF. The CDR3, as DNA: TGCGCCAGCAGCCAAGCCGGGACAGGGAAGGAAAAACTGTTTTTT.

This chain joins TRBV2 and TRBJ2-5; the match to TRBD1 covers 8 bases. Germline V gene data show CDR1 as SNHLY and CDR2 as FYNNEI. This CDR3 spans 14 amino acids. Trimming removed 2 bases from V and 6 bases from J; junction bases left unmatched: 5. For the CDR3, the DNA is TGTGCCAGCAGTGAATCTGGGACAGGCAAGACCCAGTACTTC. Translation gives CASSESGTGKTQYF.